These 24 T cell receptor beta chains were sequenced from one sample in a study of technical replicates of blood from a handful of donors. TCRdb keeps only in-frame clones here, not all; method: immunoSEQ multiplex PCR. The sample records some 85,000 clones, 95% to 97% being singletons. Sequencing was carried out using T cells isolated from PBMCs. Receptors originate from a human donor in good health.

The chain joins TRBV5-5 to TRBJ1-1; D might be TRBD1 (5 bases). Germline-derived CDR1 and CDR2 are SGHKS and YYEKEE (reference sequence). The ends were cut back, 0 bases at V and 5 bases at J, with 14 bases in the middle. CDR3 length: 15 amino acids. The CDR3 nucleotides read TGTGCCAGCAGCTTGGCGGAGGGGCTGGGGACTGAAGCTTTCTTT. Translating gives CASSLAEGLGTEAFF.

The rearrangement uses TRBV6-1 and TRBJ2-7; 14 bases map to TRBD2. Germline CDR1 reads MNHNS; CDR2 reads SASEGT. This CDR3 contains 14 residues. V lost 8 bases and J lost 2; bases outside the gene matches: 2. CDR3 sequence reads: CASGGLAGAYEQYF. The CDR3 coding sequence is TGTGCCAGCGGGGGACTAGCGGGAGCCTACGAGCAGTACTTC.

V usage is TRBV9 and J usage is TRBJ2-3; 9 bases are a match to TRBD2. The V and J ends lost 3 bases and 3 bases, in that order; junction bases with no gene match: 2. Germline values: CDR1 SGDLS, CDR2 YYNGEE. CDR3 length: 14 residues. CDR3 coding DNA: TGTGCCAGCAGCGATAGCGGGAGTACAGATACGCAGTATTTT. Protein: CASSDSGSTDTQYF.

The CDR3 nucleotides read TGCGCCAGCAGCCGCCGGGACAGGGATACCAATGAGCAGTTCTTC. Translating gives CASSRRDRDTNEQFF. The chain employs TRBV4-3 and TRBJ2-1, with 9 bases lining up with TRBD1. The V segment lost 4 bases and the J segment 6 bases; nucleotides outside the gene matches: 7. Germline V lookup: CDR1 LGHNA, CDR2 YSLEER. The CDR3 has 15 amino acids.

The rearrangement joins TRBV4-2 to TRBJ2-1, with 8 positions matching TRBD2. CDR1 and CDR2 (germline): LGHNA, YNFKEQ. V was clipped by 4 bases and J by 6 bases; unmatched bases: 8. This CDR3 is built from 15 residues. For the CDR3, the DNA is TGTGCCAGCAGCCGACCGGGACTAGTTGGCAATGAGCAGTTCTTC. Translated, it gives CASSRPGLVGNEQFF.

The V gene is TRBV9, the J gene TRBJ2-1; 13 bases line up with TRBD2. The CDR3 consists of 15 residues. Trimming took 3 bases from V and 4 from J; bases not matched to a gene: 1. The germline V gene has CDR1 SGDLS and CDR2 YYNGEE. In nucleotides, the CDR3 is TGTGCCAGCAGCGGACTAGCGGGAGGTTACAATGAGCAGTTCTTC. It specifies CASSGLAGGYNEQFF.

The J gene is TRBJ2-3, the V gene TRBV9; D ambiguous. CDR1 and CDR2 from the germline V gene are SGDLS and YYNGEE. The CDR3 sequence is 12 residues long. Trimming left V 3 bases short and J 2 bases short, with 4 bases between. CDR3 protein: CASSGYTDTQYF. DNA for the CDR3: TGTGCCAGCAGCGGTTACACAGATACGCAGTATTTT.

This chain links TRBV30 with TRBJ1-5, with D unclear. Between the trimmed V and J ends, which lost 0 bases and 2 bases, there was a span of 8 bases. There are 14 residues in the CDR3. CDR1 is GTSNPN, CDR2 SVGIG, per germline (reference sequence). The CDR3 sequence: CAWSVHYGNQPQHF. CDR3 nucleotides: TGTGCCTGGAGTGTTCACTACGGCAATCAGCCCCAGCATTTT.

This chain connects TRBV7-2 to TRBJ2-1; TRBD2 matches 15 bases. CDR3 length: 16 residues. Germline trimming cut 5 bases from V and 8 bases from J; bases unmatched to any gene: 7. Germline values: CDR1 SGHTA, CDR2 FQGNSA. CDR3 region: CASSAGLAGGPYEQFF. The DNA of the CDR3 is TGTGCCAGCAGCGCCGGACTAGCGGGAGGGCCCTATGAGCAGTTCTTC.

The chain recombines TRBV4-2 with TRBJ1-1; 8 nucleotides align to TRBD1. J was trimmed by 7 bases and V by 4 bases; bases with no gene match: 8. Germline assignment: CDR1 LGHNA and CDR2 YNFKEQ. The CDR3 is made up of 14 amino acids. CDR3: CASSRRQGLDEAFF. The CDR3, as DNA: TGTGCCAGCAGCCGCAGACAGGGGCTCGATGAAGCTTTCTTT.

The J gene is TRBJ2-7, the V gene TRBV30, with D possibly TRBD2 on 6 matching bases. Germline V gives CDR1 GTSNPN, CDR2 SVGIG (reference sequence). V shed 4 bases and J shed 0 bases, with 10 bases lying between them. There are 13 residues in the CDR3. The CDR3 region is CAWTRGTSYEQYF. As DNA, the CDR3 is TGTGCCTGGACGCGGGGAACCTCCTACGAGCAGTACTTC.

The chain combines TRBV28 with TRBJ1-5; D is ambiguous. Germline CDR1 is MDHEN and CDR2 is SYDVKM. The CDR3 spans 13 residues. Trimming left V 4 bases short and J 3 bases short, with 7 bases between. The CDR3 bases are TGTGCCAGCAGTTCTAGTATCAATCAGCCCCAGCATTTT. This encodes CASSSSINQPQHF.

The chain is built from TRBV14 and TRBJ1-3; D perhaps matches TRBD1 (5 bases). The V gene's germline CDR1 is SGHDN and CDR2 FVKESK. Deletions cut 1 base from V and 3 bases from J, with 13 bases between. The CDR3 runs to 16 residues. Here the CDR3 DNA reads TGTGCCAGCAGCCAAGTTGCCAGGGAAATTGGAAACACCATATATTTT. Its translation is CASSQVAREIGNTIYF. The variable domain in full, with the rest retrieved from reference TRBV14 and TRBJ1-3, is EAGVTQFPSHSVIEKGQTVTLRCDPISGHDNLYWYRRVMGKEIKFLLHFVKESKQDESGMPNNRFLAERTGGTYSTLKVQPAELEDSGVYFCASSQVAREIGNTIYFGEGSWLTVV.

The CDR3 DNA is TGCGCCAGCAGCTTGCCCAGTAACTATGGCTACACCTTC. It yields the protein CASSLPSNYGYTF. This chain connects TRBV5-1 to TRBJ1-2; D uncertain. The germline V and J ends were trimmed by 1 base and 1 base, with 5 bases remaining between them. The CDR3 is 13 amino acids. The germline V gene encodes CDR1 SGHRS and CDR2 YFSETQ.

The chain links TRBV7-3 to TRBJ2-1, with TRBD1 matching over 12 bases. Trimming removed 5 bases from V and 6 bases from J; junction bases left unmatched: 5. Germline assignment: CDR1 SGHTA and CDR2 FQGTGA. The CDR3 has 15 residues. CDR3 in DNA: TGTGCCAGCAGCCCCGGGACAGGGGGCCGCAATGAGCAGTTCTTC. Translated: CASSPGTGGRNEQFF.

The CDR3 loop reads CASSQIALIQADTQYF. CDR3 bases: TGTGCCAGCTCACAGATAGCCCTCATACAAGCAGATACGCAGTATTTT. The chain is built from TRBV18 and TRBJ2-3; D gene ambiguous. V shed 4 bases and J shed 4 bases, with 18 bases lying between them. CDR1 is KGHSH and CDR2 is LQKENI in the germline V gene. The CDR3 has 16 amino acids.

This clone was detected only once. The chain couples TRBV7-9 to TRBJ2-5; weak D call: TRBD2 (5 bases). Trimming shortened V by 8 bases and J by 1 base, and 23 bases separated the two germline ends. This CDR3 has 17 residues. Germline lookup yields CDR1 SEHNR and CDR2 FQNEAQ (reference sequence). This CDR3 is CASGASLEGILQETQYF. The CDR3 DNA follows: TGTGCCAGCGGTGCGTCCCTAGAGGGTATCCTCCAAGAGACCCAGTACTTC.

The rearrangement joins TRBV7-2 to TRBJ2-7; 7 bases agree with TRBD1. This CDR3 region has 12 residues. V shed 5 bases and J 4 bases; nucleotides not matched to a gene: 2. Germline CDR1 SGHTA, CDR2 FQGNSA. The CDR3 here is CASSLQGYEQYF. CDR3 in DNA: TGTGCCAGCAGCCTACAGGGGTACGAGCAGTACTTC.

The V call is TRBV4-3, the J call TRBJ2-1, with TRBD2 matching over 8 bases. CDR1 and CDR2 from the germline V gene are LGHNA and YSLEER. Trimming at V came to 1 base and at J to 8 bases, leaving 4 bases not matched to a gene. The CDR3 spans 14 residues. The CDR3 here is CASSQVGAGDEQFF. The DNA of the CDR3 is TGCGCCAGCAGCCAAGTAGGAGCGGGAGATGAGCAGTTCTTC.

This clone was observed once. The chain employs TRBV25-1 and TRBJ2-5; a possible D gene is TRBD2 (6 bases). Trimming took off 4 bases at V and 2 bases at J, with 17 bases between the two ends. Germline loops: CDR1 MGHDK, CDR2 SYGVNS. CDR3 size: 16 residues. The CDR3 coding sequence is TGTGCCAGCAGTGCCCTCGAGATTGGACTACAAGAGACCCAGTACTTC. Translating gives CASSALEIGLQETQYF.

This chain connects TRBV2 to TRBJ2-4; 8 positions match TRBD1. The CDR3 totals 14 residues. The trim removed 7 bases at V and 4 bases at J, leaving 6 bases unmatched. Germline V lookup: CDR1 SNHLY, CDR2 FYNNEI. The CDR3 protein is CASTMDREKNIQYF. CDR3 nucleotide sequence: TGTGCCAGCACTATGGACAGGGAAAAAAACATTCAGTACTTC. Variable domain in full (rest from reference TRBV2 and TRBJ2-4): EPEVTQTPSHQVTQMGQEVILRCVPISNHLYFYWYRQILGQKVEFLVSFYNNEISEKSEIFDDQFSVERPDGSNFTLKIRSTKLEDSAMYFCASTMDREKNIQYFGAGTRLSVL.

In this sample, this clone turned up once. The chain recombines TRBV6-5 with TRBJ2-7; 7 positions agree with TRBD1. CDR3 length equals 14 residues. The V and J ends lost 5 bases and 4 bases, in that order; junction bases with no gene match: 8. Germline CDR1 is MNHEY and CDR2 is SVGAGI. The CDR3 coding sequence is TGTGCCAGCAGTGCAACGGGACAGAGTTACGAGCAGTACTTC. Translating it yields CASSATGQSYEQYF.

The chain employs TRBV19 and TRBJ1-1, with TRBD1 matching over 9 bases. J was trimmed by 5 bases and V by 9 bases; bases with no gene match: 10. Germline values: CDR1 LNHDA, CDR2 SQIVND (reference sequence). CDR3 length: 14 amino acids. CDR3 sequence reads: CASSSGQGGTEAFF. The CDR3 DNA reads as TGTGCCAGCTCTTCGGGACAGGGCGGGACTGAAGCTTTCTTT.

CDR3 sequence: CASSFGTGRQETQYF. CDR3 bases: TGTGCCAGCAGTTTCGGGACAGGGCGACAAGAGACCCAGTACTTC. The rearrangement joins TRBV27 to TRBJ2-5, with 9 nucleotides matching TRBD1. Per germline, CDR1 MNHEY and CDR2 SMNVEV (reference sequence). The CDR3 has 15 amino acids. V was pared by 3 bases and J by 2 bases, with 4 bases of the junction left unmatched.